These T cell receptor beta chains were read from a single sample in a study. TCRdb processed the 5' RACE reads anew with MiXCR; each CDR3 protein has one entry. This table holds fewer than 65,000 distinct CDR3 sequences, less than 25% found once. Source material: tumor-infiltrating Tregs sorted from the breast tumor. The receptors were gathered from a female donor with breast cancer. Both conserved end residues are part of each CDR3. D genes are given only for firm matches. Size is omitted from some rows. Given values are once, few, many or a class for expanded clones.

d_gene,v_gene,abundance,j_gene,CDR3aa,CDR3nt
NA,TRBV5-1,NA,TRBJ1-2,CASKYGRDGANYGYTF,TGCGCCAGCAAATATGGTCGGGACGGAGCTAACTACGGCTACACCTTC
NA,TRBV1,NA,TRBJ1-5,CTIAPGVRQPQHF,TGCACCATAGCCCCAGGGGTCCGGCAGCCCCAGCATTTT
NA,TRBV7-2,many,TRBJ2-3,CASSPYTDTQYF,TGTGCCAGCAGCCCTTACACAGATACGCAGTATTTT
NA,TRBV7-2,NA,TRBJ2-1,CASSLDGRESNEQFF,TGTGCCAGCAGCTTAGATGGCCGAGAATCCAATGAGCAGTTCTTC
NA,TRBV28,few,TRBJ2-7,CASSLFKGIEQYF,TGTGCCAGCAGTTTATTTAAGGGGATCGAGCAGTACTTC
NA,TRBV9,NA,TRBJ1-1,CASSVGRQLNTEAFF,TGTGCCAGCAGCGTAGGGCGTCAGCTAAACACTGAAGCTTTCTTT
TRBD2,TRBV7-3,many,TRBJ2-1,CASSLLAGKNEQFF,TGTGCCAGCAGCTTACTAGCGGGAAAAAATGAGCAGTTCTTC
NA,TRBV28,few,TRBJ2-2,CASSFQGNTGELFF,TGTGCCAGCAGTTTCCAGGGGAACACCGGGGAGCTGTTTTTT
NA,TRBV6-5,many,TRBJ1-3,CASRPGVSGNTIYF,TGTGCCAGCAGGCCAGGGGTCTCTGGAAACACCATATATTTT
TRBD2,TRBV7-2,few,TRBJ2-7,CASSLGLAGISYEQYF,TGTGCCAGCAGCTTGGGACTAGCGGGGATCTCCTACGAGCAGTACTTC
NA,TRBV7-9,few,TRBJ2-2,CATRDTSNTGELFF,TGTGCCACCCGGGACACCTCGAACACCGGGGAGCTGTTTTTT
NA,TRBV20-1,once,TRBJ1-5,CSARLAGGDTQHF,TGCAGTGCTAGACTAGCGGGAGGGGATACGCAGCATTTT
NA,TRBV7-2,NA,TRBJ2-7,CASSQVTGSSYEQYF,TGTGCCAGCAGCCAAGTAACAGGGAGCTCCTACGAGCAGTACTTC
NA,TRBV20-1,few,TRBJ2-3,CSAQPPRRYRSTDTQYF,TGCAGTGCTCAACCCCCCCGGCGGTACCGGAGCACAGATACGCAGTATTTT
NA,TRBV3-1,many,TRBJ1-1,CASSQDLQQGRRNTEAFF,TGTGCCAGCAGCCAAGACCTGCAACAGGGTCGGAGAAACACTGAAGCTTTCTTT
NA,TRBV11-2,NA,TRBJ2-5,CASSLVGTAGKETQYF,TGTGCCAGCAGCTTAGTAGGTACGGCAGGGAAAGAGACCCAGTACTTC
NA,TRBV11-2,few,TRBJ2-2,CASSLQGGTGELFF,TGTGCCAGCAGCTTACAGGGGGGCACCGGGGAGCTGTTTTTT
TRBD2,TRBV5-1,NA,TRBJ2-1,CASSPNAGVKNEQFF,TGCGCCAGCAGCCCCAACGCGGGAGTTAAAAATGAGCAGTTCTTC
NA,TRBV24-1,few,TRBJ1-5,CVRGGAKPQHF,TGTGTCCGCGGCGGTGCGAAGCCCCAGCATTTT
NA,TRBV7-9,few,TRBJ1-5,CASSPPGEASPQHF,TGTGCCAGCAGCCCGCCGGGGGAGGCATCACCCCAGCATTTT
TRBD1,TRBV29-1,few,TRBJ1-2,CSVATGVNYGYTF,TGCAGCGTGGCTACAGGGGTAAATTATGGCTACACCTTC
NA,TRBV12-3/TRBV12-4,NA,TRBJ1-2,CASSLGLGGYTF,TGTGCCAGCAGCCTGGGACTCGGTGGCTACACCTTC
TRBD2,TRBV20-1,few,TRBJ2-3,CSARTPGLVPDTQYF,TGCAGTGCTAGAACCCCGGGACTAGTCCCAGATACGCAGTATTTT
NA,TRBV20-1,NA,TRBJ2-7,CSARSTGSRQREQYF,TGCAGTGCTAGATCTACCGGGTCCCGGCAAAGGGAGCAGTACTTC
NA,TRBV2,once,TRBJ2-5,CASKGGGGETQYF,TGTGCCAGCAAAGGCGGAGGGGGAGAGACCCAGTACTTC
TRBD1,TRBV12-3/TRBV12-4,many,TRBJ2-3,CASSLEGQGVSDTQYF,TGTGCCAGCAGTTTAGAGGGCCAGGGGGTATCAGATACGCAGTATTTT
TRBD1,TRBV7-3,few,TRBJ2-6,CASSGTGGVDGANVLTF,TGTGCCAGCAGCGGGACAGGGGGGGTTGATGGGGCCAACGTCCTGACTTTC
NA,TRBV4-1,NA,TRBJ1-2,CASSQIQDYGYTF,TGCGCCAGCAGCCAAATTCAGGACTATGGCTACACCTTC
TRBD2,TRBV6-6,NA,TRBJ2-2,CASFRALAENTGELFF,TGTGCCAGCTTCAGGGCACTAGCGGAGAACACCGGGGAGCTGTTTTTT
NA,TRBV4-1,few,TRBJ2-7,CASSHPGKGSYEQYF,TGCGCCAGCAGCCACCCCGGAAAGGGATCCTACGAGCAGTACTTC
NA,TRBV5-4,few,TRBJ2-3,CASSSRAISTDTQYF,TGTGCCAGCAGCTCCAGGGCTATTAGCACAGATACGCAGTATTTT
TRBD2,TRBV5-1,many,TRBJ2-1,CASSPSGRADEQFF,TGCGCCAGCAGCCCTAGCGGGAGGGCCGATGAGCAGTTCTTC
TRBD1,TRBV29-1,NA,TRBJ2-2,CSARGGWGNTGELFF,TGCAGCGCTAGAGGGGGCTGGGGGAACACCGGGGAGCTGTTTTTT
NA,TRBV6-5,many,TRBJ1-6,CAENHRGLSSYNSPLHF,TGTGCCGAAAACCACCGGGGACTTAGCTCCTATAATTCACCCCTCCACTTT
NA,TRBV6-2/TRBV6-3,NA,TRBJ2-7,CASSPFRDRSYEQYF,TGTGCCAGCAGCCCTTTCCGCGACAGGTCCTACGAGCAGTACTTC
NA,TRBV7-8,few,TRBJ2-1,CASSRRFPGLGDNEQFF,TGTGCCAGCAGCCGACGATTTCCGGGACTGGGGGACAATGAGCAGTTCTTC
NA,TRBV20-1,NA,TRBJ2-5,CSSRDIQETQYF,TGCAGTTCAAGGGACATTCAAGAGACCCAGTACTTC
TRBD1,TRBV20-1,NA,TRBJ2-1,CSAKQGALYNEQFF,TGCAGTGCTAAACAGGGGGCCCTTTACAATGAGCAGTTCTTC
NA,TRBV27,few,TRBJ2-1,CATKVGRNYNEQFF,TGTGCCACTAAAGTCGGGAGAAACTACAATGAGCAGTTCTTC
NA,TRBV11-2,NA,TRBJ2-2,CASSLFLASGELFF,TGTGCCAGCAGCTTATTTTTAGCATCGGGGGAGCTGTTTTTT
NA,TRBV20-1,NA,TRBJ1-1,CSARFSGVNTEAFF,TGCAGTGCTAGGTTTTCGGGGGTGAACACTGAAGCTTTCTTT
NA,TRBV7-2,NA,TRBJ2-1,CASSLPVGGVGEQFF,TGTGCCAGCAGCCTCCCCGTTGGCGGGGTGGGTGAGCAGTTCTTC
NA,TRBV6-1,NA,TRBJ1-2,CAIYSDRNGYTF,TGTGCCATCTACTCGGACAGAAATGGCTACACCTTC
NA,TRBV7-2,NA,TRBJ2-3,CASSFRPQGTDTQYF,TGTGCCAGCAGCTTTCGGCCGCAGGGCACAGATACGCAGTATTTT
NA,TRBV12-3/TRBV12-4,many,TRBJ2-2,CASGGANTGELFF,TGTGCCAGCGGGGGCGCGAACACCGGGGAGCTGTTTTTT
NA,TRBV7-3,many,TRBJ2-2,CASSLTGTGELFF,TGTGCCAGCAGCTTAACAGGCACCGGGGAGCTGTTTTTT
TRBD2,TRBV4-2,NA,TRBJ2-1,CASSQDPGGLGNEQFF,TGTGCCAGCAGCCAAGACCCGGGAGGTTTGGGGAATGAGCAGTTCTTC
TRBD2,TRBV5-1,few,TRBJ2-1,CASSLDGTSTNEQFF,TGCGCCAGCAGCTTGGACGGGACTAGTACCAATGAGCAGTTCTTC
NA,TRBV5-1,medium-sized,TRBJ2-5,CASSLAEETQYF,TGCGCCAGCAGCTTGGCCGAGGAGACCCAGTACTTC